This TCR beta chain was identified during a study of cytomegalovirus exposure and HLA in healthy donors. Looking at the study overall: An early data release held some 85 million unique TCRs from HLA-typed donors. Findings of the study overall: What TCR beta sequences reportedly achieved was accurate prediction of HLA-A and HLA-B alleles in most subjects. The sole available immune exposure information was CMV serostatus. Cytomegalovirus-associated TCR beta chains were listed, numbering some 170.

As to this clone: The target antigen is unknown.

PCR amplification relied on 60 Vbeta primers (plus 13 Jbeta primers). Here immunoSEQ multiplex PCR was the method, and the copy in TCRdb shows in-frame clones only, minus some. This sample carries about 200,000 clones, over 60% of them seen once, and the ten largest clones take roughly 16%. The clonotype originates from a man aged 40-55 years in good health and CMV-seronegative. The specimen was PBMCs.

The CDR3 loop reads CASSLASSLAGVAGELFF. CDR3 nucleotide sequence: TGTGCCAGCAGCTTGGCCTCTTCCCTGGCAGGGGTGGCCGGGGAGCTGTTTTTT. The rearrangement uses TRBV5-5 and TRBJ2-2, with a possible D match to TRBD1 (6 bases). The CDR3 has 18 residues. In germline, CDR1 is SGHKS, CDR2 YYEKEE (reference sequence). V dropped 0 bases and J dropped 6 bases, with 21 bases sitting between them.